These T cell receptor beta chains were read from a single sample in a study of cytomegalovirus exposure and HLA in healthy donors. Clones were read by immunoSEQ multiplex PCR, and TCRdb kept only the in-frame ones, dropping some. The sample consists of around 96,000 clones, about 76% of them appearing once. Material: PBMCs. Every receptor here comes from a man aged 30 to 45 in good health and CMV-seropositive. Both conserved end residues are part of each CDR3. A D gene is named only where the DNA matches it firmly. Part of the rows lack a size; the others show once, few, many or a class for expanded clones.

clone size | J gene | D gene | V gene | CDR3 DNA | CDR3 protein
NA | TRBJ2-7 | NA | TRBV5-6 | TGTGCCAGCAGCTTGGATGGCTCAGCCTACGAGCAGTACTTC | CASSLDGSAYEQYF
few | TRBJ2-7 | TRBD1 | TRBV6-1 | TGTGCCAGCAGTGTTCTAGGGACAGGGGGTAGGGAGCAGTACTTC | CASSVLGTGGREQYF
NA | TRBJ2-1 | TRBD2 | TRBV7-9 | TGTTCCAGCAGCTTTGGTGGGCGGGGGGACTACAATGAGCAGTTCTTC | CSSSFGGRGDYNEQFF
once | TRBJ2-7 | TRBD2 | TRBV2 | TGTGCCAGCAGTGACCCCAGCGGGGGTTCCTACGAGCAGTACTTC | CASSDPSGGSYEQYF
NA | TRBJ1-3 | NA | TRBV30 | TGTTATGGACACAGCTCTGGAAACACCATATATTTT | CYGHSSGNTIYF
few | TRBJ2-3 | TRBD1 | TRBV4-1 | TGCGCCAGCAGCCAGCGGACAGGGGGCGCAGATACGCAGTATTTT | CASSQRTGGADTQYF
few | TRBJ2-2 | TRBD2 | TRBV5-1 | TGCGCCAGCAGCTTGGCCGTGTCTAGCGGGTACACCGGGGAGCTGTTTTTT | CASSLAVSSGYTGELFF
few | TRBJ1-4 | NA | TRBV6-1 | TGTGCCAGCAGTGGCCATGTGAGGCCAACTAATGAAAAACTGTTTTTT | CASSGHVRPTNEKLFF
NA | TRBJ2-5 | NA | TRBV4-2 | TGTGCCAGCAGCACTAGGAGGCTCGAGACCCAGTACTTC | CASSTRRLETQYF
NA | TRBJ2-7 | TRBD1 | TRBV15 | TGTGCCACCAGCGGAGGGGACAGGGTAACCTACGAGCAGTACTTC | CATSGGDRVTYEQYF
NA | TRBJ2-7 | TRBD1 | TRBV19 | TGTGCCAGTACCCCGGGACAGTCCTACGAGCAGTACTTC | CASTPGQSYEQYF
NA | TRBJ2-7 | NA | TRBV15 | TGTGCCACCAGCAATAGCGGAACCCCCTCCTACGAGCAGTACTTC | CATSNSGTPSYEQYF
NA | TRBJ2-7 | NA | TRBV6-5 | TGTGCCAGCAGTTACATGGACAGTGCGTACGAGCAGTACTTC | CASSYMDSAYEQYF
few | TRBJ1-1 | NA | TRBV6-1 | TGTGCCAGCAGGGAAGACATAATCGCGGTCTTT | CASREDIIAVF
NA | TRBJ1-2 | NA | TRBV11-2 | TGTGCCAGCAGCTTGACCGAATACTACGGCTACACCTTC | CASSLTEYYGYTF
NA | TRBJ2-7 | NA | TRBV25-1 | TGTGCCAGCAGTGTTGACAGGTGGTCGGGGCAGTACTTC | CASSVDRWSGQYF
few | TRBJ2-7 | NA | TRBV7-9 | TGTTCCAGCAGCCTATCCGGGGACGAGCAGTACTTC | CSSSLSGDEQYF
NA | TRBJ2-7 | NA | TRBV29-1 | TGCAGCGTCGCAGCCCCAGGGGTCTCCTACGAGCAGTACTTC | CSVAAPGVSYEQYF
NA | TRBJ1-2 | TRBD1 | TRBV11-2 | TGTGCCAGCAGCAGCGGACAGGGAGATGGCTACACCTTC | CASSSGQGDGYTF
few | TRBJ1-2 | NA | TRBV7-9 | TGTGCCAGCAGCTTAGGGACGGACTCTAACTATGGCTACACCTTC | CASSLGTDSNYGYTF
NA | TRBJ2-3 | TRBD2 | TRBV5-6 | TGTGCCAGCAGCTTGGGCGTGGGGCTAGCGGGGGTAACAGATACGCAGTATTTT | CASSLGVGLAGVTDTQYF
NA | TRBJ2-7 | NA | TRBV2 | TGTGCCAGCAGTGAGGGCAGTTACGAGCAGTACTTC | CASSEGSYEQYF
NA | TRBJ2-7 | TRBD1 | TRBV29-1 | TGCAGCGTTGAACACCAGGGACAGGGGACCTACGAGCAGTACTTC | CSVEHQGQGTYEQYF
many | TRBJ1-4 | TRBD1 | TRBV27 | TGTGCCAGCAGTTTACTGGGACAGCCTAATGAAAAACTGTTTTTT | CASSLLGQPNEKLFF
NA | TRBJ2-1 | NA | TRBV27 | TGTGCCAGCAGTTATGGGGCGGGGTCCCTCTACAATGAGCAGTTCTTC | CASSYGAGSLYNEQFF